The T cell receptor (beta chain) described here comes from a study of Ad26.COV2.S vaccination and SARS-CoV-2 variants. Study background: The authors gave Ad26.COV2.S intramuscularly, either once or twice 56 days apart.

Treatment reported: about 20 received Ad26.COV2.S at low or high dose, single or two shots; several received placebo; per-sample allocation not given. The investigators took samples on day 63 after the first vaccine or placebo injection. Its platform was an Ad26 vector, and its expressed antigen was Wuhan-strain SARS-CoV-2 spike. Notes on this clone: Its antigen is unknown.

Clones were sequenced by immunoSEQ multiplex PCR, and TCRdb holds only the in-frame ones, with some missing. There are fewer than 500,000 clones in the sample; about 90% occur only once, and about 4.5% lies in the top ten. Regarding the study as a whole: Vaccinees displayed broader spike-specific TCR repertoires than placebo recipients.

CDR1 is MNHNY and CDR2 is SVGAGI in the germline V gene (reference sequence). Trimming removed 8 bases from V and 0 bases from J, with 18 bases in between. This CDR3 has 16 amino acids. The sequencing here drew on peripheral blood, taken in a trial of Ad26.COV2.S vaccine versus placebo. This receptor was taken from a person aged 18-60 years who received the Ad26.COV2.S COVID-19 vaccine or a placebo. V is TRBV6-6 and J is TRBJ2-3; D is undetermined. The DNA of the CDR3 is TGTGCCAGCGGAAAACCCACGGAGACTAGCACAGATACGCAGTATTTT. As protein: CASGKPTETSTDTQYF.